The T cell receptor beta chain under discussion was sequenced for a study of blood T cell repertoires in COVID-19. Study at large: Material from acute and convalescent COVID-19 was sourced from the United States, Italy and Spain. PBMCs, B-cell-depleted T cells, or T cells were the source of the cDNA or gDNA that made up the material.

Recruited during active infection, patients (from Seattle) were subsequently followed longitudinally. With 3 bases clipped from V and 5 bases from J, the junction kept 11 bases outside the gene matches. CDR1 is SGHRS, CDR2 YFSETQ, per germline. This CDR3 is built from 16 residues. Per the original methods: Estimation of nucleated cell counts was performed using reference gene primer amplification. Repertoires were generated with immunoSEQ multiplex PCR, while TCRdb's copy carries only in-frame clones and drops some. That table is the source of V, J and clone size, and D and trimming were worked out from the DNA. The sample yields some 65,000 clones, around 85% seen once.

This clonotype was sampled from a man aged 35 to 55 with COVID-19, enrolled during active disease. The rearrangement links TRBV5-1 to TRBJ2-5, with 9 bases fitting TRBD2. The specimen was peripheral blood. Here the CDR3 reads CASSSRSSGGGETQYF. The DNA of the CDR3 is TGCGCCAGCAGCTCGAGGAGTAGCGGGGGAGGGGAGACCCAGTACTTC.